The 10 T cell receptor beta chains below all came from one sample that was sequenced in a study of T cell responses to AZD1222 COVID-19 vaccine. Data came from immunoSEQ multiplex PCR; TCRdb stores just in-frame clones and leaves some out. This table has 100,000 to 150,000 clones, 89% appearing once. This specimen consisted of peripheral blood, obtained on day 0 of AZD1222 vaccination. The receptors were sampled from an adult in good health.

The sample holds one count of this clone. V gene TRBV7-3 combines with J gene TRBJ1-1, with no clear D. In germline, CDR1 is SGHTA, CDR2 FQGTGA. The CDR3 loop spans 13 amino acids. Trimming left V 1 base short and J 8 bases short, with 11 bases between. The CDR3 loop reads CASSLRSQSEAFF. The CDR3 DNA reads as TGTGCCAGCAGCTTAAGAAGCCAGTCCGAAGCTTTCTTT.

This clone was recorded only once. The CDR3 nucleotides read TGTGCCGCCGGGACGGCCAACACCGGGGAGCTGTTTTTT. Its protein product is CAAGTANTGELFF. This chain joins TRBV6-5 and TRBJ2-2; D tentatively reads TRBD1 or TRBD2 (5 bases each). V dropped 11 bases and J dropped 2 bases, with 12 bases sitting between them. The germline CDR1 and CDR2 sequences are MNHEY and SVGAGI. This CDR3 is 13 amino acids long.

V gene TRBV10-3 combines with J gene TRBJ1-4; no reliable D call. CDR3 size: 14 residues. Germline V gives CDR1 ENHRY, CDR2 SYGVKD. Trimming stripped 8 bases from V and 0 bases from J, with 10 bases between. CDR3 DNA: TGTGCCATCGGCCGGGAGGCAACTAATGAAAAACTGTTTTTT. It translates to CAIGREATNEKLFF.

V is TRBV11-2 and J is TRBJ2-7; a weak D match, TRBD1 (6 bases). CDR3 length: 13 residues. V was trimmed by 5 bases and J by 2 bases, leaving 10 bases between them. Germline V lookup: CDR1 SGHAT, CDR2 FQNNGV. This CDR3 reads CASSKGVTYEQYF. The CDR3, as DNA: TGTGCCAGCAGCAAGGGGGTGACCTACGAGCAGTACTTC.

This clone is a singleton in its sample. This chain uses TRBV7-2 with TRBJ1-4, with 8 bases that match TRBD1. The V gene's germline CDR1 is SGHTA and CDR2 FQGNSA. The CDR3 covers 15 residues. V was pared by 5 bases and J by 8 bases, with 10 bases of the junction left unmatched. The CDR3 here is CASSAGQGWFEKLFF. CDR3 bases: TGTGCCAGCAGCGCCGGACAGGGATGGTTCGAAAAACTGTTTTTT.

The CDR3: CASRAGTGVDTQYF. CDR3 nucleotide sequence: TGTGCCAGCAGGGCGGGGACAGGGGTAGATACGCAGTATTTT. The chain employs TRBV28 and TRBJ2-3; 10 nucleotides align to TRBD1. The V gene end was trimmed by 6 bases and the J gene end by 5 bases; junction bases not matched to a gene: 5. This CDR3 spans 14 amino acids. Germline V lookup: CDR1 MDHEN, CDR2 SYDVKM.

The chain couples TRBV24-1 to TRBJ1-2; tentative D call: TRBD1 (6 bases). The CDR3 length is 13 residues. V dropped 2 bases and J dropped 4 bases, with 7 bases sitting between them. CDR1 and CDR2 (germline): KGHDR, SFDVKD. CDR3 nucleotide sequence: TGTGCCACCAGTGATTCACAGGGCTATGGCTACACCTTC. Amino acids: CATSDSQGYGYTF.

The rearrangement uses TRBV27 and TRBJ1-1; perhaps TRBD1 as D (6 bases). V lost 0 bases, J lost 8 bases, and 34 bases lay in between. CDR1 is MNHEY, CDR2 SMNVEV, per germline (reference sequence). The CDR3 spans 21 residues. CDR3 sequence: CASSLSIIRKGWGHRDLEAFF. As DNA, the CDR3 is TGTGCCAGCAGTTTATCGATAATCAGGAAGGGGTGGGGACACAGAGATTTGGAAGCTTTCTTT.

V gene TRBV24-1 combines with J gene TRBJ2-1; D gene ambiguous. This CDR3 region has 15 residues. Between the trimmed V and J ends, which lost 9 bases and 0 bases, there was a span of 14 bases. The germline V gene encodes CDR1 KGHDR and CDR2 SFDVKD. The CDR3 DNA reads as TGTGCCACCGCTCCGCCGTTTACCTCCTACAATGAGCAGTTCTTC. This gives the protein CATAPPFTSYNEQFF.

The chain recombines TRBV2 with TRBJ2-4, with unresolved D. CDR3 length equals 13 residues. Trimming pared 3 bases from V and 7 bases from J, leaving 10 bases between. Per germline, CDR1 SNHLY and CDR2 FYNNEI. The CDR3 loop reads CASSERPGNIQYF. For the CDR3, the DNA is TGTGCCAGCAGTGAGCGGCCGGGTAACATTCAGTACTTC.